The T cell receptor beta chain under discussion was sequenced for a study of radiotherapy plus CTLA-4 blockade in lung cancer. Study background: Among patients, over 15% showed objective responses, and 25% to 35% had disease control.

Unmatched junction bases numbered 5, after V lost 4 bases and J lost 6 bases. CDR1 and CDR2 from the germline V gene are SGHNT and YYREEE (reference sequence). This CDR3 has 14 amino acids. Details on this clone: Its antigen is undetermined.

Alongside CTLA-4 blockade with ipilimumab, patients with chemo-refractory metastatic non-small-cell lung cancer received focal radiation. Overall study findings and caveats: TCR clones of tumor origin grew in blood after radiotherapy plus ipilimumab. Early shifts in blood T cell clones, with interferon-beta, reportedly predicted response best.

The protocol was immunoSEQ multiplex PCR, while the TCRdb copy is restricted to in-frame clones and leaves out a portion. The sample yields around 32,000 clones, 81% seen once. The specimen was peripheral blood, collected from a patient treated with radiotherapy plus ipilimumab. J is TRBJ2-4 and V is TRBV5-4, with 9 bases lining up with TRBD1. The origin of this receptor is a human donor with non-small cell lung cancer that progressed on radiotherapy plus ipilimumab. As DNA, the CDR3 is TGTGCCAGCAGCGACGGACAGGGGATAAACATTCAGTACTTC. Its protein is CASSDGQGINIQYF.